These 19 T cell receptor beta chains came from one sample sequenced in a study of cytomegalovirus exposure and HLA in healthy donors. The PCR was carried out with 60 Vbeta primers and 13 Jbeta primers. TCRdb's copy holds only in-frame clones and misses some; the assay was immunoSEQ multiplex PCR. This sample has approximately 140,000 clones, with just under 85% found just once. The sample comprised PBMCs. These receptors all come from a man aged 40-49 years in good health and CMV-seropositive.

The CDR3 sequence is CASSHKGGGTNYGYTF. CDR3 DNA sequence: TGCGCCAGCAGCCACAAAGGGGGCGGCACTAACTATGGCTACACCTTC. The chain employs TRBV4-1 and TRBJ1-2; 7 positions agree with TRBD1. CDR1 MGHRA and CDR2 YSYEKL come from the germline V gene. V lost 3 bases, J lost 0 bases, and 7 bases stayed unmatched. The CDR3 runs to 16 residues.

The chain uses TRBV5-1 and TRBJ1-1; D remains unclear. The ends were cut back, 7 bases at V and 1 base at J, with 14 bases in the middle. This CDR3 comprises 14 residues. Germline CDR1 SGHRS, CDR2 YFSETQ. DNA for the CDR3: TGCGCCAGCGGGCTGCTCGGAAAGAACACTGAAGCTTTCTTT. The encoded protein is CASGLLGKNTEAFF.

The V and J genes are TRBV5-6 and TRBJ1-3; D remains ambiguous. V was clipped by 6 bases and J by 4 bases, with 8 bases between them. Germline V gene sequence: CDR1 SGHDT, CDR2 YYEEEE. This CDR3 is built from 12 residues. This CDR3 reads CASTPGGNTIYF. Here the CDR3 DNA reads TGTGCCAGCACCCCGGGGGGAAACACCATATATTTT.

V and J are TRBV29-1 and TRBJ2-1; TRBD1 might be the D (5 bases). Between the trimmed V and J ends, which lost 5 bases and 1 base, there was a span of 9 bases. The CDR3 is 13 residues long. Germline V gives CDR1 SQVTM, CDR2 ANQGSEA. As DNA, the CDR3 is TGCAGCGTTCAGGGTGAATCCTACAATGAGCAGTTCTTC. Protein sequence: CSVQGESYNEQFF.

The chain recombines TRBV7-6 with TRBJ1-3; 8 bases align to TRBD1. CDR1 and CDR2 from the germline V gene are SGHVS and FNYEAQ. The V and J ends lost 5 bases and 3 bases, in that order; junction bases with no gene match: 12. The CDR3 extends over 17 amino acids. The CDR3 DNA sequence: TGTGCCAGCAGCCGAACGACAGGGGCTTACGTTGGAAACACCATATATTTT. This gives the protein CASSRTTGAYVGNTIYF. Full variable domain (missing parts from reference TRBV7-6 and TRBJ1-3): GAGVSQSPRYKVTKRGQDVALRCDPISGHVSLYWYRQALGQGPEFLTYFNYEAQQDKSGLPNDRFSAERPEGSISTLTIQRTEQRDSAMYRCASSRTTGAYVGNTIYFGEGSWLTVV.

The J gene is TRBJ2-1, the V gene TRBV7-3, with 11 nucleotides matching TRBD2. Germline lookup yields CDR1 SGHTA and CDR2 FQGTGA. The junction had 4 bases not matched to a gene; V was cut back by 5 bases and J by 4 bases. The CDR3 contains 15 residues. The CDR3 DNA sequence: TGTGCCAGCAGCGCCACTAGCGGGGGATACAATGAGCAGTTCTTC. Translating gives CASSATSGGYNEQFF.

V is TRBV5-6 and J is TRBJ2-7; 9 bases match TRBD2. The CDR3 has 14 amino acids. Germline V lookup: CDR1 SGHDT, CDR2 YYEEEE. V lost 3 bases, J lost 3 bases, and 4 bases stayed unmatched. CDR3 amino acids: CASSYVAGDYEQYF. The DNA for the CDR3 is TGTGCCAGCAGCTACGTAGCGGGGGACTACGAGCAGTACTTC.

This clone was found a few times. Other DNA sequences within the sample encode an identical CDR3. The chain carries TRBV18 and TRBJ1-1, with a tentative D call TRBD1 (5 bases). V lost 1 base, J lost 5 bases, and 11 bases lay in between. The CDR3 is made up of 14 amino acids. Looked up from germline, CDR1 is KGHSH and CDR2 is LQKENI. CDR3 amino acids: CASSPRQGGTEAFF. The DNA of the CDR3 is TGTGCCAGCTCACCACGGCAGGGTGGGACTGAAGCTTTCTTT.

CDR3 protein: CAWSGGLGTYEQYF. The CDR3 nucleotides read TGTGCCTGGAGTGGGGGGCTAGGAACCTACGAGCAGTACTTC. The chain joins TRBV30 to TRBJ2-7; possibly TRBD1 for D (6 bases). CDR3 size: 14 residues. V was cut by 1 base and J by 2 bases, with 12 bases left in between. Germline CDR1 reads GTSNPN; CDR2 reads SVGIG (reference sequence).

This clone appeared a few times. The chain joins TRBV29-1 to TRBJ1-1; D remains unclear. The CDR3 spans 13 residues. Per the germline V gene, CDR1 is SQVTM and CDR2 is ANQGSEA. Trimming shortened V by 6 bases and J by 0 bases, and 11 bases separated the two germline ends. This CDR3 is CSVTSAVNTEAFF. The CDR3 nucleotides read TGCAGCGTGACTTCGGCCGTGAACACTGAAGCTTTCTTT.

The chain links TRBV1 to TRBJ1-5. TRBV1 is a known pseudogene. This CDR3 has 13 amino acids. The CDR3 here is CTSSISYNQPQHF. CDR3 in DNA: TGCACCAGCAGCATCTCGTACAATCAGCCCCAGCATTTT.

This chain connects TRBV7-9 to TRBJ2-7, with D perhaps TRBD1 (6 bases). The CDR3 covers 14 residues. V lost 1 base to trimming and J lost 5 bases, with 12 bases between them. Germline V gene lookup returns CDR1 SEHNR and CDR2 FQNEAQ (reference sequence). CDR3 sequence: CASSLEGHHDEQYF. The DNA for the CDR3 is TGTGCCAGCAGCTTAGAGGGACACCACGACGAGCAGTACTTC.

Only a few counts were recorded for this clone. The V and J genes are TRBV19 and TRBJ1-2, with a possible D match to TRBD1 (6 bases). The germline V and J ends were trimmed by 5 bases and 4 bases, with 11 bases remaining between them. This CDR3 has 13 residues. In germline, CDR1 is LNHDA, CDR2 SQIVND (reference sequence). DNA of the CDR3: TGTGCCAGTAGTGTCACAGGGACCTATGGCTACACCTTC. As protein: CASSVTGTYGYTF. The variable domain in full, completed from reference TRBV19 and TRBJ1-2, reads DGGITQSPKYLFRKEGQNVTLSCEQNLNHDAMYWYRQDPGQGLRLIYYSQIVNDFQKGDIAEGYSVSREKKESFPLTVTSAQKNPTAFYLCASSVTGTYGYTFGSGTRLTVV.

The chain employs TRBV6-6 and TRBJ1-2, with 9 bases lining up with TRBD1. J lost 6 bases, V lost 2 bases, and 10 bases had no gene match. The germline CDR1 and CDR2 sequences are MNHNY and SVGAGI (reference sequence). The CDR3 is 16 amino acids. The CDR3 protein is CASSYQGQGGKDGYTF. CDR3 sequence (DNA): TGTGCCAGCAGTTACCAGGGACAGGGCGGAAAGGATGGCTACACCTTC.

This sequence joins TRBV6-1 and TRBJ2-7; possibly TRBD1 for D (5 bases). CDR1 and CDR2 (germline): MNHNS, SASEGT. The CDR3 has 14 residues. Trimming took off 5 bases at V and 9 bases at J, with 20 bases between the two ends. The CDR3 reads CASSPLDILLGQYF. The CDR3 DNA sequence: TGTGCCAGCAGTCCTCTGGACATTCTTCTGGGGCAGTACTTC.

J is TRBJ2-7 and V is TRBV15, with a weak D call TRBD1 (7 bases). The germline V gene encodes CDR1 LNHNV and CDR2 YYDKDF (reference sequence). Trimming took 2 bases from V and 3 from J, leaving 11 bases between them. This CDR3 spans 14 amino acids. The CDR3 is CATSRRQGGYEQYF. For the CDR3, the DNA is TGTGCCACCAGCAGACGGCAGGGGGGCTACGAGCAGTACTTC.

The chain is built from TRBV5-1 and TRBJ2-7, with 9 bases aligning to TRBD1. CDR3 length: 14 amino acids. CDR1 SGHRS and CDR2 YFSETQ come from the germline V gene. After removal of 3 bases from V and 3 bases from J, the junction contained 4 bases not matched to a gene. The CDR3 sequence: CASSSPGQGYEQYF. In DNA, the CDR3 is TGCGCCAGCAGCTCACCGGGACAGGGCTACGAGCAGTACTTC. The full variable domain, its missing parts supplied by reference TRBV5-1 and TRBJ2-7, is KAGVTQTPRYLIKTRGQQVTLSCSPISGHRSVSWYQQTPGQGLQFLFEYFSETQRNKGNFPGRFSGRQFSNSRSEMNVSTLELGDSALYLCASSSPGQGYEQYFGPGTRLTVT.

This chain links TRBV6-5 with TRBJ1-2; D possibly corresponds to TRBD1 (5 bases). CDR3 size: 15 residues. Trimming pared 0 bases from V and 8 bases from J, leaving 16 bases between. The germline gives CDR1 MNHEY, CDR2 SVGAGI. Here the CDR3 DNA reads TGTGCCAGCAGTTACTCTGGGGGACTCGAGGGCGGCTACACCTTC. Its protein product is CASSYSGGLEGGYTF.

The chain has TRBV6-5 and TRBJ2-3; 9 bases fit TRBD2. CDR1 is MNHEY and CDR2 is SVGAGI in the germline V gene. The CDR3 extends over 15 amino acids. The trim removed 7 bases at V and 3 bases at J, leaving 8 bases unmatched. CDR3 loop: CASTQAGGRTDTQYF. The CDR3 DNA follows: TGTGCCAGCACCCAAGCGGGAGGTCGTACAGATACGCAGTATTTT.